These T cell receptor beta chains were read from a single sample in a study of memory CD4+ T cells and cytomegalovirus serostatus. Assay: immunoSEQ multiplex PCR; the TCRdb copy retains only in-frame clones and omits some. The sample yields under 80,000 clones, 78% seen once. The sequencing input was memory CD4+ T cells from blood. The receptors were gathered from an adult in good health and CMV-seropositive. Each CDR3 is given with its conserved first and last residue. A D gene is named only where the DNA matches it firmly. Not every row has a clone size; where given, it reads once, few, many or a size class.

v_call: TRBV7-2; j_call: TRBJ2-3; clone_size: -; d_call: TRBD2; cdr3_nt: TGTGCCAGCAGCACCCCCCCGGGGCGGGGGGGCCTAGATACGCAGTATTTT; cdr3_aa: CASSTPPGRGGLDTQYF
v_call: TRBV7-9; j_call: TRBJ1-4; clone_size: -; d_call: -; cdr3_nt: TGTGCCAGCAGCTCCGCGGCTACCCGGGGTGAAAAACTGTTTTTT; cdr3_aa: CASSSAATRGEKLFF
v_call: TRBV5-1; j_call: TRBJ2-7; clone_size: -; d_call: -; cdr3_nt: TGCGCCAGCAGCGATCCCGGGACGAAAACGGGGCAGTACTTC; cdr3_aa: CASSDPGTKTGQYF
v_call: TRBV27; j_call: TRBJ1-5; clone_size: few; d_call: -; cdr3_nt: TGTGCCAGCAGTTTGGACAGAGATCAGCCCCAGCATTTT; cdr3_aa: CASSLDRDQPQHF
v_call: TRBV5-6; j_call: TRBJ1-1; clone_size: -; d_call: -; cdr3_nt: TGTGCCAGCAGCTTGGGAGGCCCTTGGGGAAACACTGAAGCTTTCTTT; cdr3_aa: CASSLGGPWGNTEAFF
v_call: TRBV28; j_call: TRBJ2-7; clone_size: -; d_call: -; cdr3_nt: TGTGCCAGCAGTTCCCCCCCTAGCTCCTACGAGCAGTACTTC; cdr3_aa: CASSSPPSSYEQYF
v_call: TRBV5-6; j_call: TRBJ1-4; clone_size: -; d_call: -; cdr3_nt: TGTGCCAGCAGCTTTGGTGTACGGGGGACGGAAAAACTGTTTTTT; cdr3_aa: CASSFGVRGTEKLFF
v_call: TRBV2; j_call: TRBJ2-7; clone_size: -; d_call: TRBD1; cdr3_nt: TGTGCCAGCAGGTCCCGCTCAGGGACAGTAGGGAGCTACGAGCAGTACTTC; cdr3_aa: CASRSRSGTVGSYEQYF
v_call: TRBV6-4; j_call: TRBJ1-3; clone_size: -; d_call: -; cdr3_nt: TGTGCCAGCAGTGACATCTTGGGGCAAGCTGGAAACACCATATATTTT; cdr3_aa: CASSDILGQAGNTIYF
v_call: TRBV28; j_call: TRBJ2-7; clone_size: -; d_call: TRBD2; cdr3_nt: TGTGCCAGCAGTTCTAGACTGGGGAGGGGCGAGCAGTACTTC; cdr3_aa: CASSSRLGRGEQYF
v_call: TRBV7-2; j_call: TRBJ2-5; clone_size: few; d_call: -; cdr3_nt: TGTGCCAGCACCCCAGGGGGGAAAGAGACCCAGTACTTC; cdr3_aa: CASTPGGKETQYF
v_call: TRBV10-2; j_call: TRBJ2-1; clone_size: -; d_call: -; cdr3_nt: TGCGCCAGCAGTGAGAACTCCCCGATGAGGAATGAGCAGTTCTTC; cdr3_aa: CASSENSPMRNEQFF
v_call: TRBV7-9; j_call: TRBJ2-5; clone_size: few; d_call: TRBD2; cdr3_nt: TGTGCCAGCAGCTTTAGCGGGAGCTTCCAAGAGACCCAGTACTTC; cdr3_aa: CASSFSGSFQETQYF
v_call: TRBV7-8; j_call: TRBJ1-1; clone_size: -; d_call: -; cdr3_nt: TGTGCCAGCAGTCCTCTGGGTGGGGAGGCTGAAGCTTTCTTT; cdr3_aa: CASSPLGGEAEAFF
v_call: TRBV9; j_call: TRBJ2-2; clone_size: -; d_call: -; cdr3_nt: TGTGCCAGCAGCGTAATAGCGGAGATCGGAACCGGGGAGCTGTTTTTT; cdr3_aa: CASSVIAEIGTGELFF
v_call: TRBV10-1; j_call: TRBJ2-1; clone_size: few; d_call: TRBD2; cdr3_nt: TGCGCCAGCGGGACTAGCGGGAATTCAAATGAGCAGTTCTTC; cdr3_aa: CASGTSGNSNEQFF
v_call: TRBV7-2; j_call: TRBJ2-2; clone_size: -; d_call: TRBD1; cdr3_nt: TGTGCCAGCAGCTTATGGCAGGGGGCTGTTACCGGGGAGCTGTTTTTT; cdr3_aa: CASSLWQGAVTGELFF
v_call: TRBV6-1; j_call: TRBJ1-2; clone_size: few; d_call: -; cdr3_nt: TGTGCCAGCAGTGAGAGGGGTTGGGGCTATGGCTACACCTTC; cdr3_aa: CASSERGWGYGYTF
v_call: TRBV6-1; j_call: TRBJ1-5; clone_size: few; d_call: -; cdr3_nt: TGTGCCAGCAGTGAAGTGGGCAGTAGCAATCAGCCCCAGCATTTT; cdr3_aa: CASSEVGSSNQPQHF
v_call: TRBV30; j_call: TRBJ1-2; clone_size: few; d_call: -; cdr3_nt: TGTGCCTCCCCAGGGCGGGGTCGGAGAGATGGCTACACCTTC; cdr3_aa: CASPGRGRRDGYTF
v_call: TRBV10-3; j_call: TRBJ2-2; clone_size: -; d_call: -; cdr3_nt: TGTGCCATCAGTGAGGGGACGACCACCGGGGAGCTGTTTTTT; cdr3_aa: CAISEGTTTGELFF
v_call: TRBV11-3; j_call: TRBJ1-2; clone_size: -; d_call: TRBD1; cdr3_nt: TGTGCCAGCAGCCCTCAGGGGGGTTTCTATGGCTACACCTTC; cdr3_aa: CASSPQGGFYGYTF
v_call: TRBV6-4; j_call: TRBJ1-1; clone_size: -; d_call: -; cdr3_nt: TGTGCCAGCAGTTTGGAGGGCGAGAACACTGAAGCTTTCTTT; cdr3_aa: CASSLEGENTEAFF
v_call: TRBV5-5; j_call: TRBJ2-2; clone_size: -; d_call: TRBD2; cdr3_nt: TGTGCCAGCAGCCCCGTGAGCGGGAGCGGGGAGCTGTTTTTT; cdr3_aa: CASSPVSGSGELFF
v_call: TRBV11-3; j_call: TRBJ1-1; clone_size: -; d_call: -; cdr3_nt: TGTGCCAGCACGGGTGGGAGAGCCACTGAAGCTTTCTTT; cdr3_aa: CASTGGRATEAFF
v_call: TRBV4-3; j_call: TRBJ2-3; clone_size: -; d_call: -; cdr3_nt: TGCGCCAGCAGCCCCTTAGGAGCGGGTAGCACAGATACGCAGTATTTT; cdr3_aa: CASSPLGAGSTDTQYF
v_call: TRBV5-1; j_call: TRBJ2-2; clone_size: -; d_call: -; cdr3_nt: TGCGCCAGCTCCTACGTGGGAAGCACCGGGGAGCTGTTTTTT; cdr3_aa: CASSYVGSTGELFF
v_call: TRBV6-1; j_call: TRBJ1-1; clone_size: -; d_call: -; cdr3_nt: TGTGCCAGCAGTGAAGTCGGGCGCGGCACTGAAGCTTTCTTT; cdr3_aa: CASSEVGRGTEAFF
v_call: TRBV18; j_call: TRBJ1-1; clone_size: few; d_call: TRBD1; cdr3_nt: TGTGCCAGCACCCTGACAGGGCTGAACACTGAAGCTTTCTTT; cdr3_aa: CASTLTGLNTEAFF
v_call: TRBV11-2; j_call: TRBJ2-5; clone_size: -; d_call: TRBD2; cdr3_nt: TGTGCCAGCAGCTTTGGTCTAGCGGCCCAAGAGACCCAGTACTTC; cdr3_aa: CASSFGLAAQETQYF
v_call: TRBV19; j_call: TRBJ2-5; clone_size: -; d_call: TRBD2; cdr3_nt: TGTGCCAGTAGTGACGTTGGGGGGGAGGAGACCCAGTACTTC; cdr3_aa: CASSDVGGEETQYF
v_call: TRBV28; j_call: TRBJ1-1; clone_size: few; d_call: -; cdr3_nt: TGTGCCAGCAGTGTGCACCGGGACACTGAAGCTTTCTTT; cdr3_aa: CASSVHRDTEAFF
v_call: TRBV11-2; j_call: TRBJ1-2; clone_size: -; d_call: TRBD1; cdr3_nt: TGTGCCAGCAGCTTAGCGATCGGGGACAGATCTGGCTACACCTTC; cdr3_aa: CASSLAIGDRSGYTF
v_call: TRBV11-2; j_call: TRBJ2-4; clone_size: -; d_call: -; cdr3_nt: TGTGCCAGCAGCTCCAGGAACATTCAGTACTTC; cdr3_aa: CASSSRNIQYF
v_call: TRBV2; j_call: TRBJ1-2; clone_size: -; d_call: TRBD1; cdr3_nt: TGTGCCAGCAGGGGGACAGGGGTAGTAGGAGGCGGCTACACCTTC; cdr3_aa: CASRGTGVVGGGYTF
v_call: TRBV7-7; j_call: TRBJ2-1; clone_size: -; d_call: TRBD2; cdr3_nt: TGTGCCAGCAAAAGACTAGCGGGGGTAAGCTCCTACAATGAGCAGTTCTTC; cdr3_aa: CASKRLAGVSSYNEQFF
v_call: TRBV10-2; j_call: TRBJ2-3; clone_size: -; d_call: TRBD2; cdr3_nt: TGCGCCAGCAGGCTAGCGGGGGGTTTAGATACGCAGTATTTT; cdr3_aa: CASRLAGGLDTQYF
v_call: TRBV19; j_call: TRBJ1-5; clone_size: once; d_call: TRBD1; cdr3_nt: TGTGCCAGTAGTGCCGACAGGGGCAATCAGCCCCAGCATTTT; cdr3_aa: CASSADRGNQPQHF
v_call: TRBV29-1; j_call: TRBJ2-1; clone_size: -; d_call: -; cdr3_nt: TGCAGCGCTTCGGAAGCTAATGAGCAGTTCTTC; cdr3_aa: CSASEANEQFF
v_call: TRBV11-2; j_call: TRBJ2-3; clone_size: -; d_call: -; cdr3_nt: TGTGCCAGCAGCCTCCCCCTAGGAGGTGGAGATACGCAGTATTTT; cdr3_aa: CASSLPLGGGDTQYF
v_call: TRBV5-4; j_call: TRBJ1-6; clone_size: -; d_call: -; cdr3_nt: TGTGCCAGCAGCTCAGGGCTTGGTGAGTCACCCCTCCACTTT; cdr3_aa: CASSSGLGESPLHF
v_call: TRBV7-2; j_call: TRBJ2-3; clone_size: -; d_call: -; cdr3_nt: TGTGCCAGCAGCCCCCAACATAGCACAGATACGCAGTATTTT; cdr3_aa: CASSPQHSTDTQYF
v_call: TRBV29-1; j_call: TRBJ2-7; clone_size: -; d_call: TRBD1; cdr3_nt: TGCAGCGTCGAGGTTGGGGCAGGGGGCCCAGGCGAGCAGTACTTC; cdr3_aa: CSVEVGAGGPGEQYF
v_call: TRBV15; j_call: TRBJ2-1; clone_size: -; d_call: -; cdr3_nt: TGTGCCACCAGCAGAGGACAAGGGGGAGTCTCCTACAATGAGCAGTTCTTC; cdr3_aa: CATSRGQGGVSYNEQFF
v_call: TRBV5-1; j_call: TRBJ2-5; clone_size: -; d_call: -; cdr3_nt: TGCGCCAGCAGCTTGGGGAGTCTAAGGTACGGCCAAGAGACCCAGTACTTC; cdr3_aa: CASSLGSLRYGQETQYF
v_call: TRBV4-1; j_call: TRBJ1-1; clone_size: -; d_call: -; cdr3_nt: TGCGCCAGCAGCCAAGTGGGCAACACTGAAGCTTTCTTT; cdr3_aa: CASSQVGNTEAFF
v_call: TRBV10-1; j_call: TRBJ2-3; clone_size: -; d_call: TRBD2; cdr3_nt: TGCGCCAGCAGTGACACTAGCGGGAGAGGCACAGATACGCAGTATTTT; cdr3_aa: CASSDTSGRGTDTQYF
v_call: TRBV13; j_call: TRBJ2-3; clone_size: -; d_call: TRBD2; cdr3_nt: TGTGCCAGCAGCCAAACTAGCGGGAGGGCCTTGGTAGATACGCAGTATTTT; cdr3_aa: CASSQTSGRALVDTQYF
v_call: TRBV1; j_call: TRBJ1-2; clone_size: -; d_call: -; cdr3_nt: TGCACCAGCACACAAGACCAACCTGGACAGACAACTAACTATGGCTACACCTTC; cdr3_aa: CTSTQDQPGQTTNYGYTF
v_call: TRBV2; j_call: TRBJ1-5; clone_size: -; d_call: -; cdr3_nt: TGTGCCAGCAGCGTTAACAAAGGCAATCAGCCCCAGCATTTT; cdr3_aa: CASSVNKGNQPQHF
v_call: TRBV5-1; j_call: TRBJ2-7; clone_size: -; d_call: TRBD1; cdr3_nt: TGCGCCAGCAGCTTGGCCCAGGGGGTGTGGCAGTACTTC; cdr3_aa: CASSLAQGVWQYF
v_call: TRBV9; j_call: TRBJ2-2; clone_size: -; d_call: TRBD1; cdr3_nt: TGTGCCAGCACCGACAGGGCGAACACCGGGGAGCTGTTTTTT; cdr3_aa: CASTDRANTGELFF
v_call: TRBV7-8; j_call: TRBJ1-3; clone_size: -; d_call: -; cdr3_nt: TGTGCCAGCAGCTGGAACAGGGATCTTGGAAACACCATATATTTT; cdr3_aa: CASSWNRDLGNTIYF
v_call: TRBV12-5; j_call: TRBJ2-2; clone_size: -; d_call: -; cdr3_nt: TGTGCTAGTGGTTCGACCGGGCCTATAACCGGGGAGCTGTTTTTT; cdr3_aa: CASGSTGPITGELFF
v_call: TRBV15; j_call: TRBJ1-2; clone_size: -; d_call: TRBD1; cdr3_nt: TGTGCCACCAGCAAAGGGGACAGGGGTAGCTATGGCTACACCTTC; cdr3_aa: CATSKGDRGSYGYTF
v_call: TRBV29-1; j_call: TRBJ2-3; clone_size: -; d_call: -; cdr3_nt: TGCAGCGTTGCAAGACGAGTGGTCCCAGATACGCAGTATTTT; cdr3_aa: CSVARRVVPDTQYF
v_call: TRBV28; j_call: TRBJ1-4; clone_size: -; d_call: -; cdr3_nt: TGTGCCAGCATACAGGACCTCTCGGGAAAACTGTTTTTT; cdr3_aa: CASIQDLSGKLFF